This T cell receptor (beta chain) was observed in a study of technical replicates of blood from a few donors (dated by TCRdb to 2017 to 2019). As to this clone: The specificity of this receptor is unknown. The record has no base qualities; no much larger clone is one base away.

Spanning cysteine to phenylalanine, the CDR3 consists of 14 amino acids. This entry keeps only the CDR3 DNA: 42 bases, framed from base 1. V has 6 bases trimmed and J has 5 bases trimmed; junction bases matching no gene number 4. CDR1 and CDR2, looked up from the germline V gene, are MNHNS and SASEGT. The library was obtained by the immunoSEQ multiplex PCR assay. Imported from immuneACCESS, the table was reduced by TCRdb to in-frame sequences with V and J called. These copies leave out some clones; in studies compared against another copy, an unresolved V gene accounts for under half, and the cause of the remainder is not known. Counted in this sample were just over 70,000 clones; 90% to 95% of them appeared once. Under 0.5% of the sample is in the top ten clones.

The TCR sequence derives from a human donor in good health. The sequence is built from TRBV6-1 and TRBJ1-4, with TRBD1 matching 9 junction bases. The sample comprised T cells isolated from PBMCs. The CDR3 sequence is CASRYRGPNEKLFF. At the DNA level, the sequence is TGTGCCAGCAGGTACAGGGGGCCGAATGAAAAACTGTTTTTT.